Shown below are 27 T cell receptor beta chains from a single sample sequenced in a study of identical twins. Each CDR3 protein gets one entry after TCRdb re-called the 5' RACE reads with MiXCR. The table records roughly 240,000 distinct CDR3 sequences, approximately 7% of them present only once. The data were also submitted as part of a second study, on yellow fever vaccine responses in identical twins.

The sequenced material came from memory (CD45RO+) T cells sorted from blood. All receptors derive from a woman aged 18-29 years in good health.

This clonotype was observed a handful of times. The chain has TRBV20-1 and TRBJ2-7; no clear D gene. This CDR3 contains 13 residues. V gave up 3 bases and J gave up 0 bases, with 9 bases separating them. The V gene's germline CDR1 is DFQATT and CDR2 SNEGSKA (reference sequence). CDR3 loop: CSASRAVSYEQYV. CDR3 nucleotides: TGCAGTGCTAGCCGGGCCGTCTCCTACGAGCAGTACGTC.

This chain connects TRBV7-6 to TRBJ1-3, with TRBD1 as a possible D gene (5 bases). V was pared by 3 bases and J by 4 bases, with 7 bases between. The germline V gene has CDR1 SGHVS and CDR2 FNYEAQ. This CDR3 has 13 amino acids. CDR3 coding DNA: TGTGCCAGCAGCTTGACAGCCGGAAACACCATATATTTT. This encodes CASSLTAGNTIYF.

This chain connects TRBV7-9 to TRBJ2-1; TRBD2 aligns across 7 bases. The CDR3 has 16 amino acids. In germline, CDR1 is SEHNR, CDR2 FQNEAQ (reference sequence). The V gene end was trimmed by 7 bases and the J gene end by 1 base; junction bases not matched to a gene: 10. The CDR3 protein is CASTPSGEPSYNEQFF. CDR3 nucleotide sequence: TGTGCCAGCACCCCGAGCGGGGAGCCATCCTACAATGAGCAGTTCTTC.

Written as DNA, the CDR3 is TGTGCCAGCAGCTTGTACCAGGGCGGGGAGCTGTTTTTT. Translated: CASSLYQGGELFF. The chain recombines TRBV5-6 with TRBJ2-2; D is possibly TRBD1 (5 bases). Germline CDR1 SGHDT, CDR2 YYEEEE. The CDR3 is made up of 13 amino acids. The V and J ends lost 1 base and 7 bases respectively, with 8 bases between them.

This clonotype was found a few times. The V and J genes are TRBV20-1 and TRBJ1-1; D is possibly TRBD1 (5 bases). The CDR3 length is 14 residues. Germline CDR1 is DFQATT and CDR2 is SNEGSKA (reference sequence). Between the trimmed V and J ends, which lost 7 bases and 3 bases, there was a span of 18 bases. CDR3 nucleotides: TGCAGTGGAAAGCCTATGGGGACGGACACTGAAGCTTTCTTT. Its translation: CSGKPMGTDTEAFF.

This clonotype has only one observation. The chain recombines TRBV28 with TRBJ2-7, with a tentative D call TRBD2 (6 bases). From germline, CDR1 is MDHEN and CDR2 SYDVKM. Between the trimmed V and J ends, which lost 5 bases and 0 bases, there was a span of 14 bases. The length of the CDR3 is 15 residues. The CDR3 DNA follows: TGTGCCAGCAGTCCCTGGGACTCGTACTCCTACGAGCAGTACTTC. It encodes CASSPWDSYSYEQYF.

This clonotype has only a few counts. In DNA form, the CDR3 reads TGCAGTGCTACCAATGGGGTCATGGGGCGTTACGAGCAGTACTTC. This translates into CSATNGVMGRYEQYF. The rearrangement uses TRBV20-1 and TRBJ2-7; D is possibly TRBD1 (5 bases). The length of the CDR3 is 15 residues. CDR1 is DFQATT and CDR2 is SNEGSKA in the germline V gene (reference sequence). V shed 4 bases and J shed 4 bases, with 20 bases lying between them.

The CDR3 nucleotides read TGTGCCATCAGTTCCAAGGGGGGAAACACCGGGGAGCTGTTTTTT. Translation gives CAISSKGGNTGELFF. The chain combines TRBV10-3 with TRBJ2-2; TRBD1 or TRBD2 may be the D gene (6 bases each). V dropped 5 bases and J dropped 2 bases, with 12 bases sitting between them. This CDR3 comprises 15 residues. Germline CDR1 is ENHRY and CDR2 is SYGVKD.

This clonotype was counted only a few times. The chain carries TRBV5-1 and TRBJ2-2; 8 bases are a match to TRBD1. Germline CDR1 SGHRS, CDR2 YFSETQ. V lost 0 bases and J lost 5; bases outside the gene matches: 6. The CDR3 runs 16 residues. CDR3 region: CASSLGTGSRTGELFF. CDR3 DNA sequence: TGCGCCAGCAGCTTGGGGACAGGGTCCCGTACCGGGGAGCTGTTTTTT.

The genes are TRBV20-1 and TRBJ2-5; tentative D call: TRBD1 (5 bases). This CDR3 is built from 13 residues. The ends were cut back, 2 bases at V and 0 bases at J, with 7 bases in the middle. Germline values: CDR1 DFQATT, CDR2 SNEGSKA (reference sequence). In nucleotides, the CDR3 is TGCAGTGCTAGAAGACAGAACCAAGAGACCCAGTACTTC. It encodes CSARRQNQETQYF.

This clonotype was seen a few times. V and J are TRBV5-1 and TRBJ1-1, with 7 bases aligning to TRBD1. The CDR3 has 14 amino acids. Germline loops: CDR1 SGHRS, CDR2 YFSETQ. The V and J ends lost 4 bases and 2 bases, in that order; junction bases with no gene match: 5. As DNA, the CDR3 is TGCGCCAGCAGCGGGGGACAGCCAAACACTGAAGCTTTCTTT. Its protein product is CASSGGQPNTEAFF.

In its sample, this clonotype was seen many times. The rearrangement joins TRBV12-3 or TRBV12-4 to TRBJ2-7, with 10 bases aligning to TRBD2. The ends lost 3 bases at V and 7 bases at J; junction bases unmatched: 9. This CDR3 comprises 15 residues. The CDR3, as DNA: TGTGCCAGCAGTTTGGCTAGCGGGGGCCTGAGGGAGCAGTACTTC. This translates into CASSLASGGLREQYF.

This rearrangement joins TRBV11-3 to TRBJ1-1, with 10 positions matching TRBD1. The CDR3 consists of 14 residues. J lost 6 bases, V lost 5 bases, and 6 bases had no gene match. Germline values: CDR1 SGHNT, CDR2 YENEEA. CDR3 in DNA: TGTGCCAGCAGCATGGGACAGGGGAGCGCTGAAGCTTTCTTT. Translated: CASSMGQGSAEAFF.

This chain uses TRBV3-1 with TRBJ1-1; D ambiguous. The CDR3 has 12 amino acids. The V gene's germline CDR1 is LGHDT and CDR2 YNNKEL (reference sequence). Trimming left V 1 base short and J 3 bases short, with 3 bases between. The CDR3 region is CASSQGHTEAFF. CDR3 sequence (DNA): TGTGCCAGCAGCCAAGGTCACACTGAAGCTTTCTTT. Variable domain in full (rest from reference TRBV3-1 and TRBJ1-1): DTAVSQTPKYLVTQMGNDKSIKCEQNLGHDTMYWYKQDSKKFLKIMFSYNNKELIINETVPNRFSPKSPDKAHLNLHINSLELGDSAVYFCASSQGHTEAFFGQGTRLTVV.

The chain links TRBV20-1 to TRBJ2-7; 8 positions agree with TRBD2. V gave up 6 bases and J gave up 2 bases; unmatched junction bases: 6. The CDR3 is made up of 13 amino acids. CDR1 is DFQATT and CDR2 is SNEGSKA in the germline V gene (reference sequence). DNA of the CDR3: TGCAGTGCCGTTCCGGGACTAGCCTACGAGCAGTACTTC. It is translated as CSAVPGLAYEQYF.

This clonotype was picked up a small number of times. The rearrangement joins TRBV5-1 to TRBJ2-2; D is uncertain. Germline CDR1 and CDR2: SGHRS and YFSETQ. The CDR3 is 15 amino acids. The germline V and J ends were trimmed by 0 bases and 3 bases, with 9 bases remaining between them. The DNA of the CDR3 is TGCGCCAGCAGCTTGGCTTGGCGAGACACCGGGGAGCTGTTTTTT. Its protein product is CASSLAWRDTGELFF.

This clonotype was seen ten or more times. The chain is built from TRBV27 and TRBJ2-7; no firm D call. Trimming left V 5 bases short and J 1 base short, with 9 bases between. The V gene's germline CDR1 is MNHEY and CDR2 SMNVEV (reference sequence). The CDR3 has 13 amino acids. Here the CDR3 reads CASSPGWSYEQYF. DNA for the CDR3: TGTGCCAGCAGTCCCGGGTGGTCCTACGAGCAGTACTTC.

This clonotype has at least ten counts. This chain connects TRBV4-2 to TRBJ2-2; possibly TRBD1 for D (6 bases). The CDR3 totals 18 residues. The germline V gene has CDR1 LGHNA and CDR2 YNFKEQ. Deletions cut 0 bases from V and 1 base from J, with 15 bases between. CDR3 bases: TGTGCCAGCAGCCAAGATGGTGGGGGACACCTGAACACCGGGGAGCTGTTTTTT. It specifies CASSQDGGGHLNTGELFF.

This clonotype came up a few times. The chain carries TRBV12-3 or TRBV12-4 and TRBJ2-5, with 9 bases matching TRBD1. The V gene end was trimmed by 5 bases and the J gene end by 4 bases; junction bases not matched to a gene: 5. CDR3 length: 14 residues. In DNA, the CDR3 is TGTGCCAGCAGTAGCACAGGGGGCTCAGAGACCCAGTACTTC. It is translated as CASSSTGGSETQYF.

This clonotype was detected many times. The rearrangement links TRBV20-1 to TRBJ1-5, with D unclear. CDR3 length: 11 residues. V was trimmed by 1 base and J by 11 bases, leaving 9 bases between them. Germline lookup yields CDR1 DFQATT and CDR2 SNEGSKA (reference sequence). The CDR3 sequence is CSARGGETQHF. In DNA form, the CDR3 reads TGCAGTGCTAGAGGTGGAGAGACCCAGCATTTT.

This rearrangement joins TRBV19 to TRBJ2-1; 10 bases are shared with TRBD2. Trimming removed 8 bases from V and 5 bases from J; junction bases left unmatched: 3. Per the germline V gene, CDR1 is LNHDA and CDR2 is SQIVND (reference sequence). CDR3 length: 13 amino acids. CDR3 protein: CASSGLADNEQFF. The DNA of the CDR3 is TGTGCCAGTTCTGGACTAGCGGACAATGAGCAGTTCTTC.

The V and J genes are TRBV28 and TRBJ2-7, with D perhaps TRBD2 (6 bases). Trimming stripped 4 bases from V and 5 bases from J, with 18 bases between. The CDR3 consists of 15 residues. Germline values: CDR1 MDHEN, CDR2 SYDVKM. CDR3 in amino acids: CASSSAGLGGDEQYF. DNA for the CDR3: TGTGCCAGCAGTTCTGCGGGACTCGGAGGCGACGAGCAGTACTTC.

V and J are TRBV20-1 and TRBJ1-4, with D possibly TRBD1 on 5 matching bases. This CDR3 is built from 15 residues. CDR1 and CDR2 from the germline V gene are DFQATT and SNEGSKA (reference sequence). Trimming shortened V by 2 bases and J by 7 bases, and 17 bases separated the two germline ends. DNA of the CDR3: TGCAGTGCTAGAAAATTCGGGGGGGGAGTTGAAAAACTGTTTTTT. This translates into CSARKFGGGVEKLFF.

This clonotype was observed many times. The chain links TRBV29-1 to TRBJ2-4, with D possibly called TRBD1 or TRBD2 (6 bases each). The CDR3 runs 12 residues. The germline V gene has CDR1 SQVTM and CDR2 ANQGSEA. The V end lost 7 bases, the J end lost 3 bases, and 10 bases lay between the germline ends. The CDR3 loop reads CSGRDNKNIQYF. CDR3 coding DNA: TGCAGCGGGAGGGACAACAAAAACATTCAGTACTTC.

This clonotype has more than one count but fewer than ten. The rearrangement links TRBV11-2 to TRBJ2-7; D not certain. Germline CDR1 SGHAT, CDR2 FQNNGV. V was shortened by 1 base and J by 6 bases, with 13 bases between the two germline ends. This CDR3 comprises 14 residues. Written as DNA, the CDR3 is TGTGCCAGCAGCTTAGCAGTAACAGCTGGCGAGCAGTACTTC. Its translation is CASSLAVTAGEQYF.

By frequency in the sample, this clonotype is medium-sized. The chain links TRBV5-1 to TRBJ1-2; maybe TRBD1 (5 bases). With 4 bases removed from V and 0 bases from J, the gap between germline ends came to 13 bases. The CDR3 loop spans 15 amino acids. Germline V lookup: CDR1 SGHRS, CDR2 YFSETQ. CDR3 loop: CASSPSGGANYGYTF. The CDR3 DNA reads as TGCGCCAGCAGCCCCAGCGGGGGAGCTAACTATGGCTACACCTTC.

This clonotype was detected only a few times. The CDR3 DNA is TGCGCCAGCAGACAGGGCCAAGGTTCCGGGGAGCTGTTTTTT. This gives the protein CASRQGQGSGELFF. The genes are TRBV10-2 and TRBJ2-2, with a tentative D call TRBD1 (6 bases). Germline V gives CDR1 WSHSY, CDR2 SAAADI. Between the trimmed V and J ends, which lost 6 bases and 6 bases, there was a span of 14 bases. CDR3 length: 14 amino acids.